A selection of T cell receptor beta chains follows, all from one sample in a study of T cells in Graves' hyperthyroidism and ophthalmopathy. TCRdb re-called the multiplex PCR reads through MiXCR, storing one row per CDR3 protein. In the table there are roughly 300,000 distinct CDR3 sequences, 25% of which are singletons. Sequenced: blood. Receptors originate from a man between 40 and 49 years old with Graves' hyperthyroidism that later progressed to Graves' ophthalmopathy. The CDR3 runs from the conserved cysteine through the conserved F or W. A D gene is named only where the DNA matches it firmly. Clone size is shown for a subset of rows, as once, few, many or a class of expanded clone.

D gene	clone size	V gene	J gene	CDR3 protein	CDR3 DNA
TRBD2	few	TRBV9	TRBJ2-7	CASSVEMASGHSYEQYF	TGTGCCAGCAGCGTAGAGATGGCTAGCGGGCATTCCTACGAGCAGTACTTC
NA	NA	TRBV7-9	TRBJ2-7	CASSPIIEQYF	TGCGCCAGCAGCCCCATCATCGAGCAGTACTTC
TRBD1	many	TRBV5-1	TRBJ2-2	CASSLAGGTGGTGELFF	TGCGCCAGCAGCTTGGCCGGAGGGACAGGGGGCACCGGGGAGCTGTTTTTT
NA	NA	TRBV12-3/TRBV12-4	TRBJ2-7	CASSLSVGQRSYEQYF	TGTGCCAGCAGTTTAAGTGTGGGACAAAGATCCTACGAGCAGTACTTC
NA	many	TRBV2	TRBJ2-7	CASGGTPYEQYF	TGTGCCAGCGGAGGGACACCGTACGAGCAGTACTTC
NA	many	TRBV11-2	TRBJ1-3	CASSRHGRGNTIYF	TGTGCCAGCAGCAGACACGGCAGGGGAAACACCATATATTTT
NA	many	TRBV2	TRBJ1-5	CASTLGGSNQPQHF	TGTGCCAGCACTCTGGGAGGGAGCAATCAGCCCCAGCATTTT
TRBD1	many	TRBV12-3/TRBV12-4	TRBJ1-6	CASSRQGGNSPLHF	TGTGCCAGCAGCCGACAGGGGGGTAATTCACCCCTCCACTTT
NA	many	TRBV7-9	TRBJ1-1	CASSYHLGENTEAFF	TGTGCCAGCAGCTATCATTTGGGGGAGAACACTGAAGCTTTCTTT
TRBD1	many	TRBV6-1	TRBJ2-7	CASSRDRGTYEQYF	TGTGCCAGCAGCCGCGACAGGGGAACCTACGAGCAGTACTTC
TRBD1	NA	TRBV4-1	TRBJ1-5	CASSQDPTGYSNQPQHF	TGCGCCAGCAGCCAAGACCCGACAGGGTATAGCAATCAGCCCCAGCATTTT
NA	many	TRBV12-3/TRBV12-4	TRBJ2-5	CASRFQETQYF	TGTGCCAGCAGATTCCAAGAGACCCAGTACTTC
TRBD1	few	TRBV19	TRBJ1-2	CASSRDRGSAGYTF	TGTGCCAGTAGCCGCGACAGGGGTTCCGCTGGCTACACCTTC
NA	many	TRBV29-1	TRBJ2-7	CSASSSDEQYF	TGCAGCGCTTCGTCGAGCGACGAGCAGTACTTC
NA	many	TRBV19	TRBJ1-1	CASSIWPRFTEAFF	TGTGCCAGTAGTATCTGGCCCCGGTTCACTGAAGCTTTCTTT
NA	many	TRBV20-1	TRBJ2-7	CSANHRTNYEQYF	TGCAGTGCTAACCACAGGACCAACTACGAGCAGTACTTC
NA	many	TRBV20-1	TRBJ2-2	CSARDRGEMVGELFF	TGCAGTGCTAGAGACAGGGGCGAGATGGTCGGGGAGCTGTTTTTT
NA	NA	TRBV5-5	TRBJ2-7	CASSWGDLLGEQYF	TGTGCCAGCAGCTGGGGGGACTTGCTCGGCGAGCAGTACTTC
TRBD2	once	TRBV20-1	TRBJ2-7	CSVRPQLAVGYEQYF	TGCAGTGTGAGACCTCAACTAGCGGTCGGATATGAGCAGTACTTC
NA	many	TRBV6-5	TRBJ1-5	CASSSGTAGQPQHF	TGTGCCAGCAGTTCGGGGACGGCCGGACAGCCCCAGCATTTT
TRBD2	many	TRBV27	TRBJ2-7	CASSPRTSLSSYEQYF	TGTGCCAGCAGTCCGAGGACTAGCTTGAGCTCCTACGAGCAGTACTTC
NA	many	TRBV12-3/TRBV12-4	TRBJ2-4	CASSLKVDIQYF	TGTGCCAGCAGTTTAAAGGTTGACATTCAGTACTTC
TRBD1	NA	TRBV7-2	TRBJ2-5	CASSLKTGMETQYF	TGTGCCAGCAGCTTAAAGACAGGGATGGAGACCCAGTACTTC
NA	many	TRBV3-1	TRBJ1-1	CASSQVTGYTEAFF	TGTGCCAGCAGCCAAGTTACCGGGTACACTGAAGCTTTCTTT
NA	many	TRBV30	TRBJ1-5	CAWSVPGVNNQPQHF	TGTGCCTGGAGTGTCCCCGGGGTCAACAATCAGCCCCAGCATTTT
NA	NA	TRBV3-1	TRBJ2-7	CASSQIPLHEQYF	TGTGCCAGCAGCCAGATCCCCCTCCACGAGCAGTACTTC
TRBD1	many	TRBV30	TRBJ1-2	CAWTGGGGIDGYTF	TGTGCCTGGACAGGAGGGGGCGGGATTGATGGCTACACCTTC
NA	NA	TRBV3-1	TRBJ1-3	CASSQEGGRADLSGNTIYF	TGTGCCAGCAGCCAAGAAGGAGGGCGAGCGGACCTCTCTGGAAACACCATATATTTT
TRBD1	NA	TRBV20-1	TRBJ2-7	CSAWDSRSSYEQYF	TGCAGTGCTTGGGACAGCCGGTCATCCTACGAGCAGTACTTC
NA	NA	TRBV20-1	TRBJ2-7	CSAREGIEQYF	TGCAGTGCTAGAGAGGGCATCGAGCAGTACTTC
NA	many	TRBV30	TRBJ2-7	CAWMRLGLYEQYF	TGTGCCTGGATGAGACTAGGACTCTACGAGCAGTACTTC
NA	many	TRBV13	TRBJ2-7	CASSLFQGSYEQYF	TGTGCCAGCAGCTTATTTCAGGGCTCCTACGAGCAGTACTTC
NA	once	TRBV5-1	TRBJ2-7	CASSPKNGYEQYF	TGCGCCAGCAGCCCCAAAAATGGGTACGAGCAGTACTTC
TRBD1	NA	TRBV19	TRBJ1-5	CASSIRTGIKQPQHF	TGTGCCAGTAGTATTCGGACAGGGATAAAACAGCCCCAGCATTTT
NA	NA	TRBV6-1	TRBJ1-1	CASRERVGDYTEAFF	TGTGCCAGCAGGGAACGGGTGGGGGATTACACTGAAGCTTTCTTT
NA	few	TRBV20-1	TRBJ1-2	CSASSQGEGYTF	TGCAGTGCTTCCTCACAAGGGGAAGGCTACACCTTC
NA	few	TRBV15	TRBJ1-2	CATSRDRGAPYGYTF	TGTGCCACCAGCAGAGATCGGGGGGCACCTTATGGCTACACCTTC
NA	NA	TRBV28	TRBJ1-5	CASSFPGGQPQHF	TGTGCCAGCAGTTTCCCGGGTGGACAGCCCCAGCATTTT
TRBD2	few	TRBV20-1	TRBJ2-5	CSANRGGAEGTQYF	TGCAGTGCAAACCGGGGGGGCGCTGAGGGGACCCAGTACTTC
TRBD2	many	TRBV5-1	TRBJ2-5	CASSQSGTAWLETQYF	TGCGCCAGCAGCCAAAGCGGGACTGCTTGGCTGGAGACCCAGTACTTC
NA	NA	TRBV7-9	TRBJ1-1	CASSFNRNKNTEAFF	TGTGCCAGCAGCTTTAATAGAAACAAGAACACTGAAGCTTTCTTT
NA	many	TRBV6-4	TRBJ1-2	CASSDPTGSGYTF	TGTGCCAGCAGTGACCCCACAGGGAGTGGCTACACCTTC
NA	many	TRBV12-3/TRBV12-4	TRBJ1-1	CASKTTGVNTEAFF	TGTGCCAGCAAAACGACAGGAGTGAACACTGAAGCTTTCTTT
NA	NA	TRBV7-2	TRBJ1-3	CASSSQGRRNTIYF	TGTGCCAGCAGCTCCCAGGGGCGGAGAAACACCATATATTTT
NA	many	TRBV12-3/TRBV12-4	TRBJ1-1	CASSSRQARSTEAFF	TGTGCCAGCAGCTCAAGACAGGCCCGTAGCACTGAAGCTTTCTTT
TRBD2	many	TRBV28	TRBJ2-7	CASRPRGVGYEQYF	TGTGCCAGCAGACCTCGGGGGGTCGGATACGAGCAGTACTTC
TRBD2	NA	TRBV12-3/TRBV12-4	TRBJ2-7	CASSPLAGGIYEQYF	TGTGCCAGCAGTCCCCTAGCGGGAGGGATCTACGAGCAGTACTTC
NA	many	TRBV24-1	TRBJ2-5	CATSDTGSASQETQYF	TGTGCCACCAGTGATACAGGGAGTGCGTCCCAAGAGACCCAGTACTTC
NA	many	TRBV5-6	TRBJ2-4	CASSPQGSVKNIQYF	TGTGCCAGCAGCCCCCAGGGCTCGGTCAAAAACATTCAGTACTTC
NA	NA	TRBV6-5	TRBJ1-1	CASSYSTGRGAEAFF	TGTGCCAGCAGTTACTCGACCGGGCGGGGGGCTGAAGCTTTCTTT
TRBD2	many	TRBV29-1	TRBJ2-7	CSVLGLAGGSYEQYF	TGCAGCGTCCTAGGACTAGCGGGAGGCTCCTACGAGCAGTACTTC
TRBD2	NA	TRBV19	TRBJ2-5	CASRTSGTWETQYF	TGTGCCAGCAGGACTAGCGGGACTTGGGAGACTCAGTACTTC
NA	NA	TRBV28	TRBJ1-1	CASSLGGNTGRAKAFF	TGTGCCAGCAGTTTAGGTGGCAATACAGGCCGGGCCAAAGCTTTCTTT
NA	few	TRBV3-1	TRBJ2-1	CASSQERPGFNEQFF	TGTGCCAGCAGCCAAGAGAGGCCAGGATTCAATGAGCAGTTCTTC
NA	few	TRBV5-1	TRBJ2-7	CASSFSGMNMISDEQYF	TGCGCCAGCAGCTTCTCCGGGATGAACATGATATCTGACGAGCAGTACTTC
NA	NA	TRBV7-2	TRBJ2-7	CASSLYARSNYEQYF	TGTGCCAGCAGCTTATATGCAAGGAGTAACTACGAGCAGTACTTC